The 6 T cell receptor beta chains below come from one sample, sequenced in a study of human T cells and chemical hapten exposure (dated by TCRdb to the early 2020s). The meaning of the sample's time point label: pre-sensitization, week 0. The treatment or condition label for this specimen denotes: therapeutic diphenylcyclopropenone sensitization with weekly scalp DPC. Receptors were amplified or captured by RACE. Sequenced on a NextSeq 500. TCRdb reprocessed the public reads (quality trimming at Q25 with fastp, clone calling with MiXCR) and kept in-frame beta chains. Entries are consolidated by CDR3 protein sequence, retaining the most common genes and DNA. This sample lists approximately 400,000 distinct CDR3 sequences; roughly 5% were detected once. The top ten constitute 2.6% of the sample. The specimen comprised whole blood, sampled in connection with sensitization to the hapten diphenylcyclopropenone (DPC). These receptors came from a woman aged 50 to 60 with alopecia areata. Some clones in this sample may be carry-over from other donors' samples.

This clonotype was seen ten or more times. The chain employs TRBV30 and TRBJ1-3; D is unclear. The V gene lost 4 bases and the J gene lost 0 bases, with 10 bases spanning the gap. CDR3 length equals 14 residues. Germline assignment: CDR1 GTSNPN and CDR2 SVGIG (reference sequence). CDR3 coding DNA: TGTGCCTGGATCGCTCGGATCTCTGGAAACACCATATATTTT. It codes for CAWIARISGNTIYF.

The chain has TRBV6-1 and TRBJ2-7, with D possibly TRBD1 on 6 matching bases. The V end lost 6 bases, the J end lost 6 bases, and 15 bases lay between the germline ends. This CDR3 comprises 13 residues. CDR1 is MNHNS, CDR2 SASEGT, per germline. CDR3 protein: CASRARGRSEQYF. The DNA of the CDR3 is TGTGCCAGCAGAGCCAGGGGTAGGAGCGAGCAGTACTTC.

Many counts were recorded for this clonotype. The CDR3 sequence is CASSAGTGTNDYGYTF. Written as DNA, the CDR3 is TGTGCCAGCAGCGCCGGGACAGGAACCAATGACTATGGCTACACCTTC. V gene TRBV11-1 combines with J gene TRBJ1-2; 8 positions match TRBD1. The CDR3 is 16 amino acids. Germline CDR1 reads SGHAT; CDR2 reads FQDESV (reference sequence). V gave up 5 bases and J gave up 3 bases; unmatched junction bases: 11.

This clonotype has ten or more counts. The gene calls are TRBV11-3 and TRBJ2-3; D unresolved. The germline gives CDR1 SGHNT, CDR2 YENEEA. The length of the CDR3 is 13 residues. V was cut by 1 base and J by 2 bases, with 4 bases left in between. The CDR3 loop is CASSLGYTDTQYF. CDR3 sequence (DNA): TGTGCCAGCAGCTTAGGGTACACAGATACGCAGTATTTT.

This clonotype was observed a few times. The chain joins TRBV2 to TRBJ2-3; 11 positions agree with TRBD2. CDR1 is SNHLY and CDR2 is FYNNEI in the germline V gene. J lost 3 bases, V lost 4 bases, and 6 bases had no gene match. This CDR3 comprises 16 residues. The CDR3 nucleotides are TGTGCCAGCAGTGTCACTAGCGGGGGAGGTACAGATACGCAGTATTTT. It is translated as CASSVTSGGGTDTQYF. Full variable domain (remainder filled in from reference TRBV2 and TRBJ2-3): EPEVTQTPSHQVTQMGQEVILRCVPISNHLYFYWYRQILGQKVEFLVSFYNNEISEKSEIFDDQFSVERPDGSNFTLKIRSTKLEDSAMYFCASSVTSGGGTDTQYFGPGTRLTVL.

This clonotype was counted ten times or more. The chain is built from TRBV21-1 and TRBJ1-2. TRBV21-1 is listed as a pseudogene. The CDR3 runs 11 residues. This CDR3 is CASIPPRGYTF. The CDR3 DNA reads as TGTGCCAGCATCCCACCGCGGGGCTACACCTTC.